This T cell receptor beta chain was retrieved from a study of T-cell reconstitution after alpha-beta-depleted transplantation in children. This clonotype has at least ten counts. Unique molecular identifiers were built into the TCRbeta library. Each CDR3 protein gets one entry after TCRdb re-called the PCR reads with MiXCR. The table records 250,000 to 350,000 distinct CDR3 sequences, approximately 9.8% of them present only once. Germline V gene lookup returns CDR1 LGHNT and CDR2 FRNRAP. Trimming took 6 bases from V and 6 from J; bases not matched to a gene: 11. The CDR3 is 14 residues long. The V call is TRBV12-5, the J call TRBJ2-7; 7 bases align to TRBD1. Source: PBMCs from the stem cell graft donor, taken from the stem cell graft. This receptor was taken from a human donor who donated a stem cell graft to a child with SCID. The CDR3 DNA follows: TGTGCTAGTGGACCGGGACAGCCTTCCGGCGAGCAGTACTTC. This encodes CASGPGQPSGEQYF.